A single sample gave rise to the 28 T cell receptor beta chains below, sequenced in a study of T-cell reconstitution after alpha-beta-depleted transplantation in children. Construction of the TCRbeta library involved unique molecular identifiers. TCRdb passed the PCR reads through MiXCR, listing each CDR3 protein once. Of almost 500,000 distinct CDR3 sequences listed, roughly a tenth are singletons. Sequences were derived from PBMCs, sampled before TCRalphabeta/CD19-depleted stem cell transplant. These receptor sequences come from a child aged 2-15 years with inherited bone marrow failure, due to receive a stem cell transplant.

This clonotype was observed at least ten times. The V and J genes are TRBV3-1 and TRBJ2-3, with 8 positions matching TRBD1. The CDR3 is 16 amino acids. CDR1 and CDR2 (germline): LGHDT, YNNKEL (reference sequence). J was trimmed by 3 bases and V by 3 bases; bases with no gene match: 8. CDR3 residues: CASSHLTGDGTDTQYF. The CDR3 DNA follows: TGTGCCAGCAGCCACTTGACAGGGGATGGGACAGATACGCAGTATTTT.

This clonotype was found a few times. The CDR3 sequence is CASSAGLTTETQYF. The CDR3 DNA is TGTGCCAGCAGCGCGGGACTAACCACTGAGACCCAGTACTTC. The chain is built from TRBV9 and TRBJ2-5, with 7 bases fitting TRBD2. CDR3 length: 14 residues. Losses at the gene ends were 3 bases for V and 5 bases for J; bases not matched to a gene: 7. Germline V lookup: CDR1 SGDLS, CDR2 YYNGEE.

This clonotype was picked up many times. The rearrangement links TRBV24-1 to TRBJ2-5; D is possibly TRBD1 (5 bases). Between the trimmed V and J ends, which lost 4 bases and 7 bases, there was a span of 12 bases. This CDR3 comprises 13 residues. The germline CDR1 and CDR2 sequences are KGHDR and SFDVKD. This chain's CDR3 is CATSDPARGTQYF. CDR3 in DNA: TGTGCCACCAGTGACCCTGCAAGGGGGACCCAGTACTTC.

This clonotype was recorded many times. The chain links TRBV10-3 to TRBJ2-7; possible D gene TRBD2, 6 bases. The CDR3 runs to 14 residues. V lost 5 bases and J lost 4, with 15 bases in between. Germline V gives CDR1 ENHRY, CDR2 SYGVKD. This CDR3 reads CAISWDSHPYEQYF. DNA of the CDR3: TGTGCCATCAGTTGGGACTCCCACCCGTACGAGCAGTACTTC.

This clonotype appeared a few times. This chain joins TRBV5-4 and TRBJ2-5, with TRBD1 as a possible D gene (5 bases). The germline CDR1 and CDR2 sequences are SGHNT and YYREEE (reference sequence). Trimming removed 0 bases from V and 2 bases from J, with 11 bases in between. The CDR3 consists of 15 residues. CDR3 bases: TGTGCCAGCAGCTTGGTAGGTCCAGGGCAAGAGACCCAGTACTTC. Translating gives CASSLVGPGQETQYF.

The V and J genes are TRBV6-2 or TRBV6-3 and TRBJ2-3; TRBD1 or TRBD2 may be the D gene (5 bases each). V was pared by 2 bases and J by 5 bases, with 14 bases between. CDR1 and CDR2 from the germline V gene are MNHEY and SVGEGT. The CDR3 has 15 residues. The CDR3 loop reads CASSYTGTGLDTQYF. As DNA, the CDR3 is TGTGCCAGCAGTTACACCGGGACCGGCTTAGATACGCAGTATTTT.

The V gene is TRBV6-5, the J gene TRBJ2-1; 15 bases agree with TRBD2. CDR1 and CDR2 (germline): MNHEY, SVGAGI. The CDR3 has 18 amino acids. V was clipped by 0 bases and J by 4 bases; unmatched bases: 4. The CDR3: CASSYSGLAGGEYNEQFF. CDR3 nucleotide sequence: TGTGCCAGCAGTTACTCGGGACTAGCGGGAGGAGAATACAATGAGCAGTTCTTC.

The chain couples TRBV20-1 to TRBJ2-1; 11 bases map to TRBD2. The CDR3 contains 15 residues. The trim removed 5 bases at V and 3 bases at J, leaving 6 bases unmatched. CDR1 DFQATT and CDR2 SNEGSKA come from the germline V gene (reference sequence). The DNA of the CDR3 is TGCAGTGCTGAGGGGACTAGCGGATTCTACAATGAGCAGTTCTTC. The encoded protein is CSAEGTSGFYNEQFF.

Ten or more counts support this clonotype. Here the CDR3 DNA reads TGTGCCAGCAGTCCGGGGGACCCCGGAGCTTTCTTT. This encodes CASSPGDPGAFF. The V and J genes are TRBV6-6 and TRBJ1-1; perhaps TRBD1 as D (5 bases). CDR1 and CDR2 from the germline V gene are MNHNY and SVGAGI (reference sequence). CDR3 size: 12 residues. V lost 5 bases, J lost 10 bases, and 14 bases lay in between.

This clonotype was detected a few times. The chain employs TRBV19 and TRBJ2-1; D is ambiguous. The CDR3 consists of 14 residues. V was pared by 3 bases and J by 4 bases, with 10 bases between. The V gene's germline CDR1 is LNHDA and CDR2 SQIVND (reference sequence). The CDR3 bases are TGTGCCAGTAGTATCTCGGCAGCGTACAATGAGCAGTTCTTC. Amino acid sequence: CASSISAAYNEQFF.

At least ten counts were recorded for this clonotype. The chain uses TRBV4-3 and TRBJ1-2; D unclear. CDR1 is LGHNA and CDR2 is YSLEER in the germline V gene. The CDR3 length is 18 residues. The V end lost 0 bases, the J end lost 10 bases, and 27 bases lay between the germline ends. CDR3 protein: CASSQEGFIPDPKINYTF. Written as DNA, the CDR3 is TGCGCCAGCAGCCAAGAGGGATTCATCCCTGACCCGAAGATTAACTACACCTTC.

This clonotype was detected many times. The chain has TRBV30 and TRBJ1-4; possible D gene TRBD1, 6 bases. The CDR3 consists of 15 residues. Trimming cost V 1 base and J 8 bases, with 17 bases left between them. The germline V gene has CDR1 GTSNPN and CDR2 SVGIG (reference sequence). The chain's CDR3 is CAWSEVTGRHEKLFF. In nucleotides, the CDR3 is TGTGCCTGGAGTGAGGTTACAGGGCGGCACGAAAAACTGTTTTTT. Full variable domain (outside the CDR3, taken from reference TRBV30 and TRBJ1-4): SQTIHQWPATLVQPVGSPLSLECTVEGTSNPNLYWYRQAAGRGLQLLFYSVGIGQISSEVPQNLSASRPQDRQFILSSKKLLLSDSGFYLCAWSEVTGRHEKLFFGSGTQLSVL.

As for this clonotype: A read error may explain this, as a much larger clone is one base away. V is TRBV5-1 and J is TRBJ2-1; 7 positions match TRBD2. This CDR3 comprises 15 residues. In germline, CDR1 is SGHRS, CDR2 YFSETQ. The CDR3 reads CASSPRGRDYDEQIF. The CDR3 bases are TGCGCCAGCAGCCCGCGAGGCCGGGACTACGATGAGCAGATCTTC.

Many counts were recorded for this clonotype. The chain combines TRBV19 with TRBJ1-1; D not certain. Trimming cost V 3 bases and J 8 bases, with 13 bases left between them. CDR1 is LNHDA, CDR2 SQIVND, per germline (reference sequence). The CDR3 loop spans 13 amino acids. DNA for the CDR3: TGTGCCAGTAGTATCGGCGGCACGGGGGAAGCTTTCTTT. This gives the protein CASSIGGTGEAFF. Combining the CDR3 with reference TRBV19 and TRBJ1-1 gives the whole variable domain DGGITQSPKYLFRKEGQNVTLSCEQNLNHDAMYWYRQDPGQGLRLIYYSQIVNDFQKGDIAEGYSVSREKKESFPLTVTSAQKNPTAFYLCASSIGGTGEAFFGQGTRLTVV.

This clonotype was recorded many times. The J gene is TRBJ2-3, the V gene TRBV5-1; D is perhaps TRBD2 (6 bases). Germline CDR1 SGHRS, CDR2 YFSETQ. The V end was cut by 0 bases, the J end by 4 bases, with 18 bases between. The CDR3 extends over 17 amino acids. CDR3 residues: CASSLDPDYYLSDTQYF. The CDR3 DNA sequence: TGCGCCAGCAGCTTGGATCCGGACTACTACCTATCAGATACGCAGTATTTT.

This clonotype was detected many times. This chain joins TRBV4-3 and TRBJ2-7; TRBD2 matches at 13 bases. V lost 2 bases to trimming and J lost 7 bases; unmatched junction nucleotides: 8. The CDR3 length is 16 residues. Germline V gene sequence: CDR1 LGHNA, CDR2 YSLEER. CDR3 amino acids: CASSQLLAGGVLEQYF. CDR3 sequence (DNA): TGCGCCAGCAGCCAACTACTAGCGGGAGGGGTACTTGAGCAGTACTTC.

For this clonotype: A much larger clonotype is one base distant, so this may be a read error. The rearrangement links TRBV28 to TRBJ2-7; TRBD2 aligns across 10 bases. Trimming cost V 10 bases and J 4 bases; bases outside gene matches: 13. Germline CDR1 is MDHEN and CDR2 is SYDVKM. CDR3 length: 15 amino acids. CDR3 in amino acids: CATSSIAGGLYEQYF. CDR3 nucleotide sequence: TGTGCCACCAGCTCGATAGCGGGAGGTCTGTACGAGCAGTACTTC.

This clonotype was observed many times. V usage is TRBV27 and J usage is TRBJ2-4; D is unresolved. Trimming removed 2 bases from V and 7 bases from J, with 12 bases in between. This CDR3 has 14 amino acids. Germline values: CDR1 MNHEY, CDR2 SMNVEV (reference sequence). DNA for the CDR3: TGTGCCAGCAGTTTAAGGTCTGCCCCCAACATTCAGTACTTC. Protein sequence: CASSLRSAPNIQYF.

J is TRBJ1-1 and V is TRBV6-2 or TRBV6-3; 9 nucleotides match TRBD1. This CDR3 contains 18 residues. CDR1 is MNHEY, CDR2 SVGEGT, per germline. V was pared by 3 bases and J by 6 bases, with 17 bases of the junction left unmatched. The CDR3 region has the DNA TGTGCCAGCAGTTATTCCGTTTTGGACAGGGGATTTTGGCCTGAAGCTTTCTTT. Translated, it gives CASSYSVLDRGFWPEAFF.

In its sample, this clonotype was seen many times. The rearrangement links TRBV29-1 to TRBJ2-6; D is undetermined. CDR3 length: 12 amino acids. Trimming shortened V by 5 bases and J by 4 bases, and 6 bases separated the two germline ends. Germline V CDR1 and CDR2: SQVTM, ANQGSEA. For the CDR3, the DNA is TGCAGCGTTTCCTGGGGGGCCAACGTCCTGACTTTC. This codes for CSVSWGANVLTF.

This clonotype has a count of ten or more. The chain recombines TRBV10-3 with TRBJ1-1; possible D gene TRBD1, 5 bases. The CDR3 length is 12 residues. Germline loops: CDR1 ENHRY, CDR2 SYGVKD. V shed 6 bases and J shed 6 bases, with 11 bases lying between them. CDR3 DNA: TGTGCCATCAGCGGGGGTAGACCTGAAGCTTTCTTT. It encodes CAISGGRPEAFF.

This clonotype was seen ten or more times. The chain is built from TRBV4-2 and TRBJ2-3; tentative D call: TRBD1 (5 bases). The germline gives CDR1 LGHNA, CDR2 YNFKEQ. This CDR3 comprises 15 residues. V was clipped by 0 bases and J by 2 bases, with 9 bases between them. Here the CDR3 DNA reads TGTGCCAGCAGCCAAGATCAGGGTACCACAGATACGCAGTATTTT. It is translated as CASSQDQGTTDTQYF.

There are many counts of this clonotype. V usage is TRBV28 and J usage is TRBJ2-4; D might be TRBD1 or TRBD2, each matching 5 bases. CDR3 length: 15 residues. Trimming pared 5 bases from V and 3 bases from J, leaving 14 bases between. The germline V gene encodes CDR1 MDHEN and CDR2 SYDVKM. CDR3 in amino acids: CASSTGTEDKNIQYF. CDR3 in DNA: TGTGCCAGCAGTACCGGGACGGAGGACAAAAACATTCAGTACTTC.

This clonotype was detected ten times or more. The V gene is TRBV20-1, the J gene TRBJ2-1; 9 nucleotides align to TRBD2. The CDR3 is made up of 16 amino acids. Losses at the gene ends were 5 bases for V and 7 bases for J; bases not matched to a gene: 15. Germline CDR1 is DFQATT and CDR2 is SNEGSKA (reference sequence). The CDR3 DNA reads as TGCAGTGCTGCCGCCGGGAGGATAGCGGGAGTGAATGAGCAGTTCTTC. This gives the protein CSAAAGRIAGVNEQFF.

This clonotype was observed many times. V gene TRBV4-3 combines with J gene TRBJ2-7, with 10 bases lining up with TRBD2. Germline CDR1 LGHNA, CDR2 YSLEER. This CDR3 is 15 amino acids long. Trimming removed 3 bases from V and 3 bases from J; junction bases left unmatched: 5. CDR3 DNA sequence: TGCGCCAGCAGCCATGACCTAGCGGGGGTCTACGAGCAGTACTTC. The encoded protein is CASSHDLAGVYEQYF.

This clonotype appeared many times. The chain employs TRBV10-3 and TRBJ2-7; 8 bases are a match to TRBD1. Germline loops: CDR1 ENHRY, CDR2 SYGVKD. Germline trimming cut 8 bases from V and 4 bases from J; bases unmatched to any gene: 7. This CDR3 comprises 13 residues. The CDR3 DNA is TGTGCCATCGGAGGGGGACAGGCTTACGAGCAGTACTTC. Its translation is CAIGGGQAYEQYF.

This clonotype was observed many times. The chain uses TRBV6-1 and TRBJ2-1; TRBD2 agrees at 16 bases. There are 18 residues in the CDR3. The germline V gene encodes CDR1 MNHNS and CDR2 SASEGT. V was clipped by 2 bases and J by 2 bases; unmatched bases: 3. The CDR3 region has the DNA TGTGCCAGCAGTGAACTCGGGACTAGCGGGAGGGCCTACAATGAGCAGTTCTTC. Amino acids: CASSELGTSGRAYNEQFF.

This clonotype has ten or more counts. The genes are TRBV5-4 and TRBJ2-1; no clear D. The ends were cut back, 0 bases at V and 12 bases at J, with 10 bases in the middle. Germline assignment: CDR1 SGHNT and CDR2 YYREEE (reference sequence). This CDR3 comprises 12 residues. DNA for the CDR3: TGTGCCAGCAGCTTGGGGGCTATAGGGCAGTTCTTC. It yields the protein CASSLGAIGQFF.